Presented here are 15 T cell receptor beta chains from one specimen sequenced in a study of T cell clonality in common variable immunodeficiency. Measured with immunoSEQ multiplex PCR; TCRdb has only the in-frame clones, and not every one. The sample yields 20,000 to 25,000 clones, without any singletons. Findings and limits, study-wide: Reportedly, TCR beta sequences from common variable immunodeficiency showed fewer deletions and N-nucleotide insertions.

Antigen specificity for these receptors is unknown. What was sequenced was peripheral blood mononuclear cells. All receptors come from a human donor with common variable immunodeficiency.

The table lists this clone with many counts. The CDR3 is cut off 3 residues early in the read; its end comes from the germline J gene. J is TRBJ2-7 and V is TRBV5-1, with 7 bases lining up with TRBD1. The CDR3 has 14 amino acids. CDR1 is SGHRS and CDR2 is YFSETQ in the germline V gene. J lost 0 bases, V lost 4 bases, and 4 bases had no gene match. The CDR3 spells CASSPRDSSYEQYF. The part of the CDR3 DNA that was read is TGCGCCAGCAGCCCTAGGGACAGCTCCTACGAG.

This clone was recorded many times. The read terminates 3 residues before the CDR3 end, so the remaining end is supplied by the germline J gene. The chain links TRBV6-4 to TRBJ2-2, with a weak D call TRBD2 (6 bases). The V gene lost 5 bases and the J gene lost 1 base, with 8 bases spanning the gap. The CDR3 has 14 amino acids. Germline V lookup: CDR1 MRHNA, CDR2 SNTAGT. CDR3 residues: CASSRDWNTGELFF. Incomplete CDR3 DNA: TGTGCCAGCAGTAGGGACTGGAACACCGGGGAG.

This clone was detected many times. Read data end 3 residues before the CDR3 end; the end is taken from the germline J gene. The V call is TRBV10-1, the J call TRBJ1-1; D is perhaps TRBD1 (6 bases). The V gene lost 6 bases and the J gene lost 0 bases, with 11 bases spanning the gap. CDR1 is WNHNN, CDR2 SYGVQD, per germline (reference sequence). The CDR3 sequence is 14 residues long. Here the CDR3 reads CASREDSMNTEAFF. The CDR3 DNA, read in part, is TGCGCCAGCAGAGAGGACAGCATGAACACTGAA.

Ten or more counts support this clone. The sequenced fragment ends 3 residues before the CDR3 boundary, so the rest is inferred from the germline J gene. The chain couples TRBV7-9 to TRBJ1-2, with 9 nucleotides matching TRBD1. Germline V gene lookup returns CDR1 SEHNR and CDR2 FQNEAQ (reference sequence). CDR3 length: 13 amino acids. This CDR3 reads CASSNRGLRGYTF. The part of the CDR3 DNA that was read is TGTGCCAGCAGCAACAGGGGGCTACGCGGC.

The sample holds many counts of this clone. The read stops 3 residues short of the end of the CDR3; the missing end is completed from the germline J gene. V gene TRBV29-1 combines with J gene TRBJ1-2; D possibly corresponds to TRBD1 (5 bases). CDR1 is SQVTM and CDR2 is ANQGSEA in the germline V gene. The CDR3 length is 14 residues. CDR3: CSVEVGGGAVGYTF. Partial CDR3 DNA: TGCAGCGTTGAAGTCGGTGGCGGGGCGGTCGGC.

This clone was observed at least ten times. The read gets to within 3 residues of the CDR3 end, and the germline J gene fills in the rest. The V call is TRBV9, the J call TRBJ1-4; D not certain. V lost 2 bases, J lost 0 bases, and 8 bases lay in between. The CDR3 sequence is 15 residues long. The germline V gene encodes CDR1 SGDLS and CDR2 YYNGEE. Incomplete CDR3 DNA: TGTGCCAGCAGCGTTGACTTTGCAACTAATGAAAAA. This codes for CASSVDFATNEK. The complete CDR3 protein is CASSVDFATNEKLFF.

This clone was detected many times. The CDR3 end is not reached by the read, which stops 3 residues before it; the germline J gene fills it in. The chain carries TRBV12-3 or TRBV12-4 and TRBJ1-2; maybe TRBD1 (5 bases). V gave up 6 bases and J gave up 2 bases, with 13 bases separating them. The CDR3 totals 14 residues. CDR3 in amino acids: CASSPLGPNYGYTF. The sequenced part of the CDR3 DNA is TGTGCCAGCAGCCCGTTGGGGCCAAACTATGGC.

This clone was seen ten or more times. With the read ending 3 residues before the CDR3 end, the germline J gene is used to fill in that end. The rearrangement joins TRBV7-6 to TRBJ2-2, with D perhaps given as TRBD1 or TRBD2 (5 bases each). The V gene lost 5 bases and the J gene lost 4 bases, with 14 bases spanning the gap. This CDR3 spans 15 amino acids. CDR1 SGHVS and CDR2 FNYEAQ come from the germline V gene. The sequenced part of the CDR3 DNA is TGTGCCAGCAGCCCCCGACAGAGGGCCACCGGGGAG. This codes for CASSPRQRATGE. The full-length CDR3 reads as CASSPRQRATGELFF.

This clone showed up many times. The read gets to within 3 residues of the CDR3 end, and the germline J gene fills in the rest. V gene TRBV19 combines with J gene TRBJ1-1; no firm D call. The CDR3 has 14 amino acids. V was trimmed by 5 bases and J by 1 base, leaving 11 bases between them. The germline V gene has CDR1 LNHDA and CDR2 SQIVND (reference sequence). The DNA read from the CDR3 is TGTGCCAGTAGTCAAGGACTGAGGAACACTGAA. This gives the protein CASSQGLRNTE. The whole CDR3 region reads CASSQGLRNTEAFF.

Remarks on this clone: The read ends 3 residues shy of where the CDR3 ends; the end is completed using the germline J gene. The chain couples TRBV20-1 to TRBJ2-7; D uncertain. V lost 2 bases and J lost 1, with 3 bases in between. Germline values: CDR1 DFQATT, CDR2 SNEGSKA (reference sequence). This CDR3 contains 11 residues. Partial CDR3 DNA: TGCAGTGCTAGACAGTCCTACGAG. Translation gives CSARQSYE. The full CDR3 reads CSARQSYEQYF.

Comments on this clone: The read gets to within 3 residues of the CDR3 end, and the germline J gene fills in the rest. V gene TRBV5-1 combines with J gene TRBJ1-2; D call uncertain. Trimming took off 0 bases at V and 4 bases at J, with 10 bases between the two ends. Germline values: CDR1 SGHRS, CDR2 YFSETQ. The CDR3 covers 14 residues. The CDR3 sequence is CASSLVRQSYGYTF. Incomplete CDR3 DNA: TGCGCCAGCAGCTTGGTAAGGCAGAGCTATGGC.

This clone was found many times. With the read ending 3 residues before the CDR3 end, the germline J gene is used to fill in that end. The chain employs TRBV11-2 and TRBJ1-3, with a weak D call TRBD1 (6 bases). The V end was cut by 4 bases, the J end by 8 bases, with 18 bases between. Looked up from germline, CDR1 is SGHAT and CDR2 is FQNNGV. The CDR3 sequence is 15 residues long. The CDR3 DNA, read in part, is TGTGCCAGCAGCTACCTGGCAGGGGCTCGGGACACC. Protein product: CASSYLAGARDT. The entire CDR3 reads CASSYLAGARDTIYF.

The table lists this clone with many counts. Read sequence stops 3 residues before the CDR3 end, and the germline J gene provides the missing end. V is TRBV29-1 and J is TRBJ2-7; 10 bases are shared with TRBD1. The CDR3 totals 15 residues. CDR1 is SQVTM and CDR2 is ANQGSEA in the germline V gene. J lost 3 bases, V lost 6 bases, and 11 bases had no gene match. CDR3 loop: CSVRKWGTGDYEQYF. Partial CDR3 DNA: TGCAGCGTCCGAAAATGGGGGACAGGGGACTACGAG.

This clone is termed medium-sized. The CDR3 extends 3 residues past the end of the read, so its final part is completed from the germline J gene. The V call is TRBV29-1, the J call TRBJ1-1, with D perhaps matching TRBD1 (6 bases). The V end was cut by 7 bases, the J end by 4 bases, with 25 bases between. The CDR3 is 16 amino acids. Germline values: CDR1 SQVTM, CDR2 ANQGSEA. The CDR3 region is CSARGGYKALGTEAFF. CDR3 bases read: TGCAGCGCCCGAGGGGGTTACAAAGCCCTAGGCACTGAA.

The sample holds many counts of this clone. The sequenced CDR3 bases are TGTGCCAGCAGCTTCGGACAAGCAGATACG. Protein: CASSFGQADT. The whole CDR3 is CASSFGQADTQYF. V usage is TRBV7-2 and J usage is TRBJ2-3; a possible D gene is TRBD1 (5 bases). The CDR3 end lies 3 residues beyond the end of the read and is filled in from the germline J gene. The CDR3 covers 13 residues. V was pared by 3 bases and J by 4 bases, with 8 bases between. In germline, CDR1 is SGHTA, CDR2 FQGNSA.